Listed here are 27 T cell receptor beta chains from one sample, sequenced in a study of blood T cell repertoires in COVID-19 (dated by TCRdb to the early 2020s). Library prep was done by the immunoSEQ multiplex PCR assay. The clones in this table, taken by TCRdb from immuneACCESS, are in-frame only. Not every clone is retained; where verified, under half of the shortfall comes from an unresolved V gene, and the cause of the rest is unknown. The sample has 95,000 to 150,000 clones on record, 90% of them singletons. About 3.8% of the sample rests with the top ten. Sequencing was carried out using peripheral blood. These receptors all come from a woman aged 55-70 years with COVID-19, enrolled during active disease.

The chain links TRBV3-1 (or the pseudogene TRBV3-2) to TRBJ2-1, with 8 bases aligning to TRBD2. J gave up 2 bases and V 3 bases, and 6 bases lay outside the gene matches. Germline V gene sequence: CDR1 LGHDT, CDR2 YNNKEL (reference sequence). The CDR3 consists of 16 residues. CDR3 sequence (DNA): TGTGCCAGCAGCCACCGAAGAGCGGGGGCCTACAATGAGCAGTTCTTC. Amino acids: CASSHRRAGAYNEQFF.

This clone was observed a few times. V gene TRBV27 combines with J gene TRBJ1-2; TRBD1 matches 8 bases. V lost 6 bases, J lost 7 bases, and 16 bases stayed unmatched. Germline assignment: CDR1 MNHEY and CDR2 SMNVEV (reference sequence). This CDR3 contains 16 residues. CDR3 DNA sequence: TGTGCCAGCAGGGCTCCACTCTTCCAGGGGGCCTTTGGCTACACCTTC. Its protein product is CASRAPLFQGAFGYTF.

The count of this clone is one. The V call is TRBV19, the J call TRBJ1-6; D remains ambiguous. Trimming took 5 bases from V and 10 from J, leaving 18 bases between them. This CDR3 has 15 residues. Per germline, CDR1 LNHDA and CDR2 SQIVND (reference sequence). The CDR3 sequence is CASSSQAGSGSPLHF. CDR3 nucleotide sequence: TGTGCCAGTAGTTCCCAGGCGGGAAGCGGCTCACCCCTCCACTTT.

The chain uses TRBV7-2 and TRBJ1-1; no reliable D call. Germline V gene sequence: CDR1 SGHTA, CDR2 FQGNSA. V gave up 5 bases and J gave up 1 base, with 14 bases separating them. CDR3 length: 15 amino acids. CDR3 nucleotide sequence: TGTGCCAGCAGCGCCCAGATTGGGAGGAACACTGAAGCTTTCTTT. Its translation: CASSAQIGRNTEAFF.

DNA of the CDR3: TGTGCCAGCAGCTTAGGGCGACAGGACTATGGCTACACCTTC. Translating gives CASSLGRQDYGYTF. This chain joins TRBV7-8 and TRBJ1-2, with a weak D call TRBD1 (6 bases). Trimming removed 1 base at V and 3 bases at J, with 9 bases between. The CDR3 loop spans 14 amino acids. Germline V gene sequence: CDR1 SGHVS, CDR2 FQNEAQ.

The CDR3 region has the DNA TGTGCCAGCAGCCCTCGGACAGCCTTCTATGGCTACACCTTC. Its protein is CASSPRTAFYGYTF. The chain links TRBV7-2 to TRBJ1-2; TRBD1 might be the D (6 bases). Germline V lookup: CDR1 SGHTA, CDR2 FQGNSA. Trimming removed 5 bases from V and 4 bases from J, with 14 bases in between. The CDR3 runs 14 residues.

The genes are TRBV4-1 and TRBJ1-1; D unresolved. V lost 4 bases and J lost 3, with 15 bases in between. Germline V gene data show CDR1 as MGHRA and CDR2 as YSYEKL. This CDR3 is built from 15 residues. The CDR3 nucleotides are TGCGCCAGCAGCCGGAGGCGTAGTGCGGACACTGAAGCTTTCTTT. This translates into CASSRRRSADTEAFF.

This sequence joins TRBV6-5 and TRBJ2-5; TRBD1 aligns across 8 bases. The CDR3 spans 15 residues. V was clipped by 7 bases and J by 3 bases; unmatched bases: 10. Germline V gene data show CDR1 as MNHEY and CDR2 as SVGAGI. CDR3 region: CASMLAGGLKETQYF. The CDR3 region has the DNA TGTGCCAGCATGCTCGCAGGGGGCCTTAAAGAGACCCAGTACTTC.

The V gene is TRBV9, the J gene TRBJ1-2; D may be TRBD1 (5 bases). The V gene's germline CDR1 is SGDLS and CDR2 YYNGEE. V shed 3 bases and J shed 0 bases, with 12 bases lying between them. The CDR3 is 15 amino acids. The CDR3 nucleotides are TGTGCCAGCAGCGGGGGATGGGGGGCTAACTATGGCTACACCTTC. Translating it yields CASSGGWGANYGYTF. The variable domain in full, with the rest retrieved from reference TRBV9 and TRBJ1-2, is DSGVTQTPKHLITATGQRVTLRCSPRSGDLSVYWYQQSLDQGLQFLIQYYNGEERAKGNILERFSAQQFPDLHSELNLSSLELGDSALYFCASSGGWGANYGYTFGSGTRLTVV.

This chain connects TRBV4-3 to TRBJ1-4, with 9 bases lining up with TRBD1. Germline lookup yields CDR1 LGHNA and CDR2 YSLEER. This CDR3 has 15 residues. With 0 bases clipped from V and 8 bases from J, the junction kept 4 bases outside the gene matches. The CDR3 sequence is CASSQDHGQGEKLFF. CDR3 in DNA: TGCGCCAGCAGCCAAGATCACGGACAGGGGGAAAAACTGTTTTTT.

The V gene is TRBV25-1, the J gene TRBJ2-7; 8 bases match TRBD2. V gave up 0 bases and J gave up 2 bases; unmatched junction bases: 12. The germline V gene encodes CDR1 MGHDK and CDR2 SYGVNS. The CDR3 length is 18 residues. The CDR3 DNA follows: TGTGCCAGCAGTGAATACGGGGGGGGAGAAATAACCGCCTACGAGCAGTACTTC. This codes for CASSEYGGGEITAYEQYF.

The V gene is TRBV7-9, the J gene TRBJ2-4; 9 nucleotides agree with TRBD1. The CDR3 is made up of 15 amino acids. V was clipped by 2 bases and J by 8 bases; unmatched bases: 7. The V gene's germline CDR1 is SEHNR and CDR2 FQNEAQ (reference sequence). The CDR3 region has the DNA TGTGCCAGCAGCTTACCGGGACAGGGTGGGGACATTCAGTACTTC. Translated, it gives CASSLPGQGGDIQYF. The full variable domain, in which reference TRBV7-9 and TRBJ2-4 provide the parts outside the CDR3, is DTGVSQNPRHKITKRGQNVTFRCDPISEHNRLYWYRQTLGQGPEFLTYFQNEAQLEKSRLLSDRFSAERPKGSFSTLEIQRTEQGDSAMYLCASSLPGQGGDIQYFGAGTRLSVL.

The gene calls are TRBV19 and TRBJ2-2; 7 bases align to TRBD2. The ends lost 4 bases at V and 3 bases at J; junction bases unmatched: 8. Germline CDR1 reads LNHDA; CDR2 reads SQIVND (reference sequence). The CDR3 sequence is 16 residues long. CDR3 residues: CASSTRPAGDTGELFF. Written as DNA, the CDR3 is TGTGCCAGTAGTACTCGCCCGGCGGGGGACACCGGGGAGCTGTTTTTT.

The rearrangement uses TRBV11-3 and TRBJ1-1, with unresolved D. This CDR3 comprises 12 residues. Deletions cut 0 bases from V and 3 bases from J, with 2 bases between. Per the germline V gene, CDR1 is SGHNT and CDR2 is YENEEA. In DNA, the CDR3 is TGTGCCAGCAGCTTAGACGACACTGAAGCTTTCTTT. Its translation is CASSLDDTEAFF. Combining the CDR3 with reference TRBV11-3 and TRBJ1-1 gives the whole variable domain EAGVVQSPRYKIIEKKQPVAFWCNPISGHNTLYWYLQNLGQGPELLIRYENEEAVDDSQLPKDRFSAERLKGVDSTLKIQPAELGDSAVYLCASSLDDTEAFFGQGTRLTVV.

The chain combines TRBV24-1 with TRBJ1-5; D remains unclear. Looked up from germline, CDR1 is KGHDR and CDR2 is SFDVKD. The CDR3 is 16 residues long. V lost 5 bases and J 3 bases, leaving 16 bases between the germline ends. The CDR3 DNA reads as TGTGCCACCAGTGTTGAGTACCGCCGCGACAATCAGCCCCAGCATTTT. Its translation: CATSVEYRRDNQPQHF.

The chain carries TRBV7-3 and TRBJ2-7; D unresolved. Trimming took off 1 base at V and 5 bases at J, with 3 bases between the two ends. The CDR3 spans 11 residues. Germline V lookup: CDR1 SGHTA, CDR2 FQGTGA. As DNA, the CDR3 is TGTGCCAGCAGCTTAAAGCACGAGCAGTACTTC. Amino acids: CASSLKHEQYF.

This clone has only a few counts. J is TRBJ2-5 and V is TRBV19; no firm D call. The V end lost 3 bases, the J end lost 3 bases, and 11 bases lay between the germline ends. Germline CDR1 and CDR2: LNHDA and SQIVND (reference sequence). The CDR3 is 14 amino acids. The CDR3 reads CASSIMAYEETQYF. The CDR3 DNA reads TGTGCCAGTAGTATTATGGCATACGAAGAGACCCAGTACTTC.

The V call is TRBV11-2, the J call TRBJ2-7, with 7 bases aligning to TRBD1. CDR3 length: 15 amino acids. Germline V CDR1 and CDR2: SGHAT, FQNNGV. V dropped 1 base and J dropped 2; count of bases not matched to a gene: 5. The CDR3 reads CASSLGWTGTYEQYF. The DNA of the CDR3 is TGTGCCAGCAGCTTAGGCTGGACAGGTACCTACGAGCAGTACTTC. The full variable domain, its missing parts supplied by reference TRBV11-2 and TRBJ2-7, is EAGVAQSPRYKIIEKRQSVAFWCNPISGHATLYWYQQILGQGPKLLIQFQNNGVVDDSQLPKDRFSAERLKGVDSTLKIQPAKLEDSAVYLCASSLGWTGTYEQYFGPGTRLTVT.

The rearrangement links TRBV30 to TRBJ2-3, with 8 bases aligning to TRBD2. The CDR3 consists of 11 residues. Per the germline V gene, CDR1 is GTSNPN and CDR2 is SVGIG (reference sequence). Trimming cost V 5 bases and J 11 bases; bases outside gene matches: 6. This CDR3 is CAWGSGTRQYF. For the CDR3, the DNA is TGTGCCTGGGGGAGTGGGACTAGGCAGTATTTT.

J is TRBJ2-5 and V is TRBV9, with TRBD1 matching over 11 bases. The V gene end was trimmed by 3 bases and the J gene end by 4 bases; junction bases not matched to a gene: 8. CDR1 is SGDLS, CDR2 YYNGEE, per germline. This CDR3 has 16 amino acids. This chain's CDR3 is CASSALDRGLAETQYF. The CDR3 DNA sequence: TGTGCCAGCAGCGCCTTGGACAGGGGGCTCGCAGAGACCCAGTACTTC.

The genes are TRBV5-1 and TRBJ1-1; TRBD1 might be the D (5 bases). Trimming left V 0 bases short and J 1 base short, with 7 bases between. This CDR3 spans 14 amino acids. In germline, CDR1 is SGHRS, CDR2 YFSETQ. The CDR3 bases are TGCGCCAGCAGCTTGGGCGGGGGGAACACTGAAGCTTTCTTT. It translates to CASSLGGGNTEAFF.

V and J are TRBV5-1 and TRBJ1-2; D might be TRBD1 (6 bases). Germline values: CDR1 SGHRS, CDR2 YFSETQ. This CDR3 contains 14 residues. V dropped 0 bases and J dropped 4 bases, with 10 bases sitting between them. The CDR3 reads CASSLVAGAYGYTF. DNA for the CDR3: TGCGCCAGCAGCTTGGTGGCAGGGGCCTATGGCTACACCTTC.

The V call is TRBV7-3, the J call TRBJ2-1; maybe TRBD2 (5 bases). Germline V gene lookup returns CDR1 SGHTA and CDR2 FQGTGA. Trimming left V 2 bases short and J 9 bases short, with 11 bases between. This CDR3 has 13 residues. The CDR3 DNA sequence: TGTGCCAGCAGCTTACAACTAGTGAGTGAGCAGTTCTTC. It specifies CASSLQLVSEQFF.

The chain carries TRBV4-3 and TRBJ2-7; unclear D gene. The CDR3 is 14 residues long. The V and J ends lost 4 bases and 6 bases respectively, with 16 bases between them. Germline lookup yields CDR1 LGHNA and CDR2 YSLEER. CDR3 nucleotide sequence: TGCGCCAGCAGCCCTCAGGTCGTGTTGGCCGAGCAGTACTTC. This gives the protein CASSPQVVLAEQYF.

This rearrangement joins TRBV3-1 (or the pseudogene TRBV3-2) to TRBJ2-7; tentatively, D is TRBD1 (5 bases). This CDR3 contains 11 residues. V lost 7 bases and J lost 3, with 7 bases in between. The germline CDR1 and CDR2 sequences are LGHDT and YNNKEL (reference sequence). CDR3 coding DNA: TGTGCCAGCACTAGGGGCTACGAGCAGTACTTC. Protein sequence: CASTRGYEQYF.

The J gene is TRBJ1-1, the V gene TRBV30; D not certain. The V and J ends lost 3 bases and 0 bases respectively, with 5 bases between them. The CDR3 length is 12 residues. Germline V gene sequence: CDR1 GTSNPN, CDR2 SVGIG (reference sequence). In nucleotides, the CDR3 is TGTGCCTGGAGACAGATGAACACTGAAGCTTTCTTT. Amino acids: CAWRQMNTEAFF. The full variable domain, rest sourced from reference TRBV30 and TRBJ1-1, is SQTIHQWPATLVQPVGSPLSLECTVEGTSNPNLYWYRQAAGRGLQLLFYSVGIGQISSEVPQNLSASRPQDRQFILSSKKLLLSDSGFYLCAWRQMNTEAFFGQGTRLTVV.

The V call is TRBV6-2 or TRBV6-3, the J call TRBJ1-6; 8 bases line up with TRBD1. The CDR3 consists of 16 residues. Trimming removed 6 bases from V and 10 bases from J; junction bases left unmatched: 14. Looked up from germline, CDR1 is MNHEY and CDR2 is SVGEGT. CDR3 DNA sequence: TGTGCCAGCAGCTTGTCTACAGGGGGTTCGTTCTCACCCCTCCACTTT. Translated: CASSLSTGGSFSPLHF.